The sequence of this TCR beta chain was determined in a study of CD8 T cells in Susac syndrome (dated by TCRdb to between 2018 and 2021). At the level of the whole study: Of the Susac syndrome patients who were sequenced, about 6 had clinically active disease and roughly eight were in clinical remission. At blood withdrawal, Susac syndrome patients were either therapy-naive, taking corticosteroids (in some cases with IVIg as well), or taking IVIg alone. The study used repertoire sequencing to test whether antigen drove CD8+ T cell activation and differentiation in Susac syndrome. The study compared CD8+ T cell repertoire clonality among 12 healthy donors, about 14 Susac syndrome patients and 15 or so multiple sclerosis patients. Broader findings and caveats from the paper: CD8+ repertoires in Susac syndrome showed clonal expansion, which was highest in CD8+ TEMRA cells and was greater in clinically active patients than in remitting patients. Looking at Susac-specific public clones, the researchers identified fewer than 20 in the total CD8+ repertoire and five or six in the CD8+ TEMRA repertoire. The number of individuals in the TCR sequencing and HLA analysis was recognized as being relatively small.

RNA was extracted using the RNeasy kit, and roughly 0.5 to 1 ug of the RNA was reverse transcribed with random hexamers. The immunoSEQ multiplex PCR assay, which covers 54 Vbeta and 13 Jbeta segments, was used to amplify TCR beta CDR3 regions. PCR amplification bias was corrected using a synthetic template baseline for primer optimization and computational correction. The authors processed their data as follows. Only productive sequences were kept, with reads annotated to V, D and J genes according to IMGT and analyzed in immunoSEQ Analyzer. Clonality was computed as one minus Shannon entropy normalized by log2 of the number of productive unique sequences. For each patient and control, public and private clones were evaluated among the 100 most prevalent clones. Clones were defined as Susac-specific when absent from the healthy and MS cohorts, from about 970 published viral clones and from other ImmuneACCESS disease sequences. In TCRdb, the public reads were trimmed at Q25 with fastp and aligned with MiXCR, with productive beta chains retained. Merged by CDR3 protein, the rows form single entries marked with the most common genes and DNA. The authors' filters were not applied to this entry. This sample is represented by around 95,000 distinct CDR3 sequences; nearly 97% of them were singletons. Clones ranked in the top ten supply 0.25% to 0.35% of the sample.

The germline V gene provides CDR1 SGHDT and CDR2 YYEEEE. The CDR3, from cysteine to phenylalanine, totals 14 residues. The DNA shown is the 42-base CDR3, in frame from base 1. Trimmed from V: 1 base; trimmed from J: 3 bases; junction bases lacking a gene match: 4. High-throughput TCR beta sequencing profiled peripheral blood CD8+ and CD4+ T cells from healthy donors, Susac syndrome patients and multiple sclerosis patients. The Susac syndrome patients fulfilled recently defined diagnostic criteria for definite or probable disease. Bulk CD8+ and CD4+ T cells were purified by magnetic negative isolation, while CD8+ TEMRA cells were enriched using FACS. Blood was collected in EDTA tubes and processed within 24 hours, with PBMCs isolated through density gradient centrifugation. PBMCs destined for TCR sequencing were cryopreserved in liquid nitrogen and later thawed in a 37 °C water bath. A purity of at least 90% was achieved for sorted or isolated CD4+, CD8+ and CD8+ TEMRA cells.

This clonotype was counted once. The antigen it binds to is not known. Base qualities are not recorded, but no much larger clone differs from it by a single base. One read amounts to weak evidence. The source material was CD8+ T cells from PBMCs. The TCR was taken from a human donor with Susac syndrome. The sequence joins TRBV5-6 to TRBJ2-7, and TRBD1 aligns with 7 junction nucleotides. The sequence in DNA is TGTGCCAGCAGCTTGTGGCAGGGGGACTACGAGCAGTACTTC. This is translated as CASSLWQGDYEQYF.